These 13 T cell receptor beta chains were sequenced from one sample in a study of T cells in Graves' hyperthyroidism and ophthalmopathy (dated by TCRdb to between 2017 and 2020). The method was multiplex PCR. TCRdb records Illumina HiSeq 2000 as the sequencer. The TCR beta CDR3 regions were amplified from RNA transcripts. The first round of RT-PCR for the TCR CDR3 was performed with the HTBI primer set and the Qiagen OneStep RT-PCR kit. TCRdb itself trimmed the public reads at Q25 with fastp, ran MiXCR and retained productive beta chains. Each entry is one CDR3 protein sequence, shown with its most common DNA and genes. For this sample the table gives about 270,000 distinct CDR3 sequences, of which 22% were detected only once. Around two thirds of the sample is held by the ten biggest clonotypes. The sample taken for sequencing was blood. These receptors were collected from a man younger than 45 with Graves' ophthalmopathy.

The chain combines TRBV20-1 with TRBJ2-3, with TRBD2 identical over 10 bases. CDR3 size: 13 residues. Germline V CDR1 and CDR2: DFQATT, SNEGSKA (reference sequence). J was trimmed by 6 bases and V by 5 bases; bases with no gene match: 5. This CDR3 reads CSALSGRADTQYF. CDR3 coding DNA: TGCAGTGCTTTAAGCGGGAGGGCGGATACGCAGTATTTT.

This chain links TRBV7-9 with TRBJ1-2; D gene unclear. This CDR3 is built from 12 residues. V lost 6 bases and J 12 bases, leaving 17 bases between the germline ends. CDR1 and CDR2 from the germline V gene are SEHNR and FQNEAQ (reference sequence). The CDR3 sequence is CASSLATGGHTF. CDR3 bases: TGTGCCAGCAGTCTAGCCACTGGCGGCCACACCTTC.

This CDR3 reads CASSQPKTPGLAGGPSSYNEQFF. The CDR3 DNA follows: TGTGCCAGCAGCCAACCGAAGACCCCGGGACTAGCGGGAGGACCAAGCTCCTACAATGAGCAGTTCTTC. The rearrangement uses TRBV14 and TRBJ2-1; 15 bases match TRBD2. The CDR3 spans 23 residues. With 2 bases clipped from V and 0 bases from J, the junction kept 17 bases outside the gene matches. Germline loops: CDR1 SGHDN, CDR2 FVKESK.

This clonotype is deemed medium-sized. The CDR3 loop reads CASSYGIRSYNEQFF. The DNA of the CDR3 is TGTGCCAGCAGCTACGGAATAAGGTCCTACAATGAGCAGTTCTTC. The J gene is TRBJ2-1, the V gene TRBV11-2; D gene uncertain. Germline CDR1 SGHAT, CDR2 FQNNGV. Trimming shortened V by 4 bases and J by 1 base, and 11 bases separated the two germline ends. The CDR3 runs to 15 residues.

V is TRBV7-3 and J is TRBJ2-2; D gene uncertain. Germline lookup yields CDR1 SGHTA and CDR2 FQGTGA. This CDR3 has 14 amino acids. V lost 2 bases and J lost 6, with 10 bases in between. The CDR3: CASSLGRTPGELFF. Here the CDR3 DNA reads TGTGCCAGCAGCTTAGGGCGCACCCCCGGGGAGCTGTTTTTT.

This clonotype has more than one count but fewer than ten. The V and J genes are TRBV4-1 and TRBJ2-7; weak D call: TRBD1 (5 bases). The CDR3 consists of 14 residues. Germline V lookup: CDR1 MGHRA, CDR2 YSYEKL. Between the trimmed V and J ends, which lost 1 base and 2 bases, there was a span of 9 bases. The CDR3 region has the DNA TGCGCCAGCAGCCAAGGATTGGGGCCCTACGAGCAGTACTTC. Amino acids: CASSQGLGPYEQYF.

The rearrangement joins TRBV5-1 to TRBJ1-5, with D unclear. The CDR3 spans 15 residues. V was pared by 0 bases and J by 0 bases, with 7 bases between. Germline-derived CDR1 and CDR2 are SGHRS and YFSETQ. The CDR3: CASSLGDVSNQPQHF. Here the CDR3 DNA reads TGCGCCAGCAGCTTGGGAGATGTTAGCAATCAGCCCCAGCATTTT.

This clonotype has just a few counts. The V call is TRBV9, the J call TRBJ2-3; 8 bases are a match to TRBD2. The J segment lost 2 bases and the V segment lost 0 bases, leaving 5 bases of the junction unmatched. This CDR3 is 16 amino acids long. CDR1 and CDR2 from the germline V gene are SGDLS and YYNGEE. In DNA form, the CDR3 reads TGTGCCAGCAGCGTAGGGCGGGGGGACTACACAGATACGCAGTATTTT. Translating gives CASSVGRGDYTDTQYF.

The rearrangement links TRBV5-4 to TRBJ2-2; D not resolved. Trimming took off 1 base at V and 7 bases at J, with 11 bases between the two ends. Germline assignment: CDR1 SGHNT and CDR2 YYREEE (reference sequence). This CDR3 is built from 14 residues. Here the CDR3 DNA reads TGTGCCAGCAGCTTGAGTCCTTCTGGCGGGGAGCTGTTTTTT. It codes for CASSLSPSGGELFF.

The V gene is TRBV20-1, the J gene TRBJ2-7; D gene uncertain. The V end was cut by 1 base, the J end by 7 bases, with 20 bases between. In germline, CDR1 is DFQATT, CDR2 SNEGSKA (reference sequence). The CDR3 contains 15 residues. The CDR3 DNA is TGCAGTGCTAGAGGGCAACAGCCGGCGAGTGGTGAGCAGTACTTC. Translating gives CSARGQQPASGEQYF.

This clonotype occurred many times. This chain connects TRBV27 to TRBJ2-7; D may be TRBD1 (5 bases). The CDR3 consists of 16 residues. The V gene's germline CDR1 is MNHEY and CDR2 SMNVEV (reference sequence). Trimming took off 3 bases at V and 1 base at J, with 16 bases between the two ends. The CDR3 nucleotides read TGTGCCAGCAGTTTTGCCCAGACAGCCAATTCCTACGAGCAGTACTTC. Its protein product is CASSFAQTANSYEQYF.

This clonotype has more than one count but fewer than ten. The V and J genes are TRBV20-1 and TRBJ1-6; D uncertain. CDR3 size: 16 residues. Germline V gives CDR1 DFQATT, CDR2 SNEGSKA (reference sequence). V lost 3 bases and J 4 bases, leaving 16 bases between the germline ends. CDR3 protein: CSASSASWPYNSPLHF. CDR3 sequence (DNA): TGCAGTGCTAGTTCGGCTTCCTGGCCATATAATTCACCCCTCCACTTT.

This clonotype was found many times. As DNA, the CDR3 is TGTGCCAGCAGTTTTTCGGATCAGCCCCAGCATTTT. This codes for CASSFSDQPQHF. This rearrangement joins TRBV28 to TRBJ1-5; D is undetermined. Trimming took 3 bases from V and 5 from J, leaving 5 bases between them. Germline V gene sequence: CDR1 MDHEN, CDR2 SYDVKM. The CDR3 runs to 12 residues.